These 17 T cell receptor beta chains were sequenced from one sample in a study of blood T cell repertoires in COVID-19. Profiling relied on immunoSEQ multiplex PCR, and the TCRdb table lists in-frame clones only, not all of them. The data show over 200,000 clones, with just under 90% seen just once and about 4% held by the top ten. The sample taken for sequencing was PBMCs or T cells enriched from blood (not recorded which). Source of these receptors: a woman younger than 45 with acute COVID-19.

This chain connects TRBV7-9 to TRBJ2-1; 11 nucleotides agree with TRBD1. This CDR3 spans 16 amino acids. Germline assignment: CDR1 SEHNR and CDR2 FQNEAQ (reference sequence). V lost 3 bases and J lost 7; bases outside the gene matches: 8. CDR3 in DNA: TGTGCCAGCAGCTTGGGACAGGGGGGGTCTCGAAATGAGCAGTTCTTC. This sequence encodes CASSLGQGGSRNEQFF.

This clone was observed a handful of times. The gene calls are TRBV9 and TRBJ1-1; a possible D gene is TRBD1 (5 bases). Germline CDR1 and CDR2: SGDLS and YYNGEE. Deletions cut 0 bases from V and 1 base from J, with 10 bases between. This CDR3 has 15 residues. DNA for the CDR3: TGTGCCAGCAGCGTAGGGGTAGGGGAGAACACTGAAGCTTTCTTT. Translated: CASSVGVGENTEAFF.

The chain is built from TRBV7-3 and TRBJ2-2; a possible D gene is TRBD2 (5 bases). V lost 4 bases and J lost 4, with 7 bases in between. The CDR3 extends over 13 amino acids. The germline gives CDR1 SGHTA, CDR2 FQGTGA. As DNA, the CDR3 is TGTGCCAGCAGCTCCCGGGGCACCGGGGAGCTGTTTTTT. It yields the protein CASSSRGTGELFF.

The chain recombines TRBV9 with TRBJ2-3, with D unclear. This CDR3 has 12 residues. Between the trimmed V and J ends, which lost 4 bases and 3 bases, there was a span of 6 bases. CDR1 and CDR2 (germline): SGDLS, YYNGEE. CDR3 loop: CASSPPTDTQYF. The CDR3 DNA follows: TGTGCCAGCAGCCCCCCAACAGATACGCAGTATTTT.

The chain uses TRBV7-2 and TRBJ1-1, with D possibly matching TRBD1 (5 bases). Trimming shortened V by 5 bases and J by 2 bases, and 18 bases separated the two germline ends. The CDR3 sequence is 16 residues long. Per germline, CDR1 SGHTA and CDR2 FQGNSA. CDR3 sequence: CASSPRGDRINTEAFF. CDR3 sequence (DNA): TGTGCCAGCAGCCCCAGAGGTGACAGAATAAACACTGAAGCTTTCTTT. Full variable domain (missing parts from reference TRBV7-2 and TRBJ1-1): GAGVSQSPSNKVTEKGKDVELRCDPISGHTALYWYRQSLGQGLEFLIYFQGNSAPDKSGLPSDRFSAERTGGSVSTLTIQRTQQEDSAVYLCASSPRGDRINTEAFFGQGTRLTVV.

The chain recombines TRBV11-2 with TRBJ2-7, with TRBD1 as a possible D gene (5 bases). This CDR3 has 10 residues. The germline gives CDR1 SGHAT, CDR2 FQNNGV. Trimming pared 8 bases from V and 6 bases from J, leaving 8 bases between. The DNA of the CDR3 is TGTGCCAGCGGAAGGGGCGAGCAGTACTTC. Its protein is CASGRGEQYF. The whole variable domain, remainder taken from reference TRBV11-2 and TRBJ2-7, is EAGVAQSPRYKIIEKRQSVAFWCNPISGHATLYWYQQILGQGPKLLIQFQNNGVVDDSQLPKDRFSAERLKGVDSTLKIQPAKLEDSAVYLCASGRGEQYFGPGTRLTVT.

The gene calls are TRBV5-4 and TRBJ1-1, with D tentatively TRBD1 (6 bases). The CDR3 is made up of 14 amino acids. The germline gives CDR1 SGHNT, CDR2 YYREEE (reference sequence). V was clipped by 2 bases and J by 0 bases, with 8 bases between them. The chain's CDR3 is CASSFRGMNTEAFF. As DNA, the CDR3 is TGTGCCAGCAGCTTCAGGGGCATGAACACTGAAGCTTTCTTT.

This chain joins TRBV7-9 and TRBJ1-4; TRBD1 matches 10 bases. The CDR3 has 15 amino acids. Germline loops: CDR1 SEHNR, CDR2 FQNEAQ (reference sequence). The V segment lost 5 bases and the J segment 7 bases; nucleotides outside the gene matches: 7. The CDR3 nucleotides are TGTGCCAGCAGCCGTTCCGGGACAGGGGCTGAAAAACTGTTTTTT. It codes for CASSRSGTGAEKLFF. The variable domain in full, completed from reference TRBV7-9 and TRBJ1-4, reads DTGVSQNPRHKITKRGQNVTFRCDPISEHNRLYWYRQTLGQGPEFLTYFQNEAQLEKSRLLSDRFSAERPKGSFSTLEIQRTEQGDSAMYLCASSRSGTGAEKLFFGSGTQLSVL.

The chain recombines TRBV18 with TRBJ2-3; 9 bases match TRBD2. Trimming took 6 bases from V and 2 from J; bases not matched to a gene: 6. Germline V gene data show CDR1 as KGHSH and CDR2 as LQKENI. The CDR3 runs to 15 residues. The CDR3 reads CASSPSGGITDTQYF. CDR3 nucleotide sequence: TGTGCCAGCTCTCCGAGCGGGGGGATCACAGATACGCAGTATTTT.

This rearrangement joins TRBV5-5 to TRBJ1-4; D not resolved. The CDR3 spans 15 residues. CDR1 and CDR2 from the germline V gene are SGHKS and YYEKEE (reference sequence). V was trimmed by 0 bases and J by 0 bases, leaving 6 bases between them. This CDR3 reads CASSLGAATNEKLFF. CDR3 DNA sequence: TGTGCCAGCAGCTTGGGGGCAGCAACTAATGAAAAACTGTTTTTT.

The chain couples TRBV6-5 to TRBJ2-7; 10 positions match TRBD2. CDR1 MNHEY and CDR2 SVGAGI come from the germline V gene. CDR3 length: 13 residues. Losses at the gene ends were 10 bases for V and 2 bases for J; bases not matched to a gene: 5. Written as DNA, the CDR3 is TGTGCCACCAAACTAGCGGGGACCTACGAGCAGTACTTC. It specifies CATKLAGTYEQYF.

The V call is TRBV5-1, the J call TRBJ2-1; 12 bases agree with TRBD2. The CDR3 is 16 amino acids. The V segment lost 5 bases and the J segment 4 bases; nucleotides outside the gene matches: 7. Germline V lookup: CDR1 SGHRS, CDR2 YFSETQ. DNA for the CDR3: TGCGCCAGCAGTCTAGCGGGGGGGCTTGCGTACAATGAGCAGTTCTTC. It encodes CASSLAGGLAYNEQFF.

Only one count was recorded for this clone. The V gene is TRBV29-1, the J gene TRBJ1-1, with TRBD1 matching 9 bases. CDR3 length: 13 amino acids. Germline CDR1 and CDR2: SQVTM and ANQGSEA. J lost 5 bases, V lost 5 bases, and 6 bases had no gene match. CDR3 protein: CSVRDRVRTEAFF. The CDR3 DNA is TGCAGCGTTAGGGACAGGGTGAGGACTGAAGCTTTCTTT.

The chain recombines TRBV6-5 with TRBJ1-4, with 7 bases identical to TRBD1. The CDR3 has 13 amino acids. CDR1 is MNHEY and CDR2 is SVGAGI in the germline V gene. The trim removed 8 bases at V and 6 bases at J, leaving 6 bases unmatched. Written as DNA, the CDR3 is TGTGCCAGCTTGAGGCAGGGGGATGAAAAACTGTTTTTT. This encodes CASLRQGDEKLFF.

The V gene is TRBV6-2 or TRBV6-3, the J gene TRBJ1-5, with D possibly being TRBD1 (5 bases). Germline V gene sequence: CDR1 MNHEY, CDR2 SVGEGT. This CDR3 is built from 12 residues. Trimming removed 5 bases at V and 4 bases at J, with 6 bases between. CDR3 in amino acids: CASSDSNQPQHF. CDR3 bases: TGTGCCAGCAGTGACAGTAATCAGCCCCAGCATTTT.

The V gene is TRBV6-5, the J gene TRBJ1-1, with 8 bases that match TRBD1. This CDR3 contains 14 residues. J was trimmed by 5 bases and V by 7 bases; bases with no gene match: 9. The V gene's germline CDR1 is MNHEY and CDR2 SVGAGI. As DNA, the CDR3 is TGTGCCAGCAAAAGCGGGCAGGGGGCAACTGAAGCTTTCTTT. Protein: CASKSGQGATEAFF.

The chain employs TRBV29-1 and TRBJ1-5; D uncertain. CDR1 SQVTM and CDR2 ANQGSEA come from the germline V gene. The CDR3 spans 12 residues. V was cut by 0 bases and J by 6 bases, with 6 bases left in between. For the CDR3, the DNA is TGCAGCGTTGAAGATCGAGGTCAGCCCCAGCATTTT. This gives the protein CSVEDRGQPQHF.